The rows below give T cell receptor beta chains drawn from one sample of a study of identical twins. In TCRdb, the 5' RACE reads were re-called with MiXCR into one record per CDR3 protein. The table shows 500,000 or so distinct CDR3 sequences, with roughly a fifth occurring only once. These data were also filed under a second study, of T cells expressing NK-cell markers.

Sequenced input: CD4+ T cells sorted from blood. Receptors were obtained from a woman under 30 in good health. Each CDR3 is given with its conserved first and last residue. The D gene is left open where the match is weak. Clone size is not always given. Where it is, it says once, few, many or a class for expanded clones.

size | D | J | V | DNA | CDR3
many | . | TRBJ2-7 | TRBV12-3/TRBV12-4 | TGTGCCAGCAGTCACCGGACTCAGAACTCCTACGAGCAGTACTTC | CASSHRTQNSYEQYF
few | . | TRBJ2-7 | TRBV21-1 | TGTGCCAGCAGCAGCCCAGGGGCCGAGCAGTACTTC | CASSSPGAEQYF
many | . | TRBJ2-3 | TRBV29-1 | TGCAGCCCAGCGGACAACACAGATACGCAGTATTTT | CSPADNTDTQYF
. | . | TRBJ2-3 | TRBV18 | TGTGCCAGCTCACCACCGGTCTTAAATACGCAGTATTTT | CASSPPVLNTQYF
. | . | TRBJ1-5 | TRBV7-2 | TGTGCCAGCAGCTTAGTAGAAAATAGCAATCAGCCCCAGCATTTT | CASSLVENSNQPQHF
few | TRBD2 | TRBJ2-1 | TRBV12-3/TRBV12-4 | TGTGCCAGCAGTCCCCCCGGACTAGCGGGGGGCTCCAACTCCTACAATGAGCAGTTCTTC | CASSPPGLAGGSNSYNEQFF
. | TRBD1 | TRBJ2-1 | TRBV20-1 | TGCAGTGCTAGGTCAGGACAGGGGGCAGGGAATGAGCAGTTCTTC | CSARSGQGAGNEQFF
few | . | TRBJ2-5 | TRBV10-3 | TGTGCCATCAGTGAGGGGGAGGAGACCCAGTACTTC | CAISEGEETQYF
. | . | TRBJ2-5 | TRBV14 | TGTGCCAGCCTCCGGGAGACCCAGTACTTC | CASLRETQYF
. | TRBD2 | TRBJ2-3 | TRBV10-1 | TGCGCCAGCAGTGATACTAGCGGGGGAGTTCTTTCCTCCAATACGCAGTATTTT | CASSDTSGGVLSSNTQYF
few | . | TRBJ1-2 | TRBV13 | TGTGCCAGCGGACGATTTACAGGGTTGGACTATGGCTACACCTTC | CASGRFTGLDYGYTF
. | TRBD1 | TRBJ2-1 | TRBV29-1 | TGCAGCGTGCGTGGGGACAGGGCCTACAATGAGCAGTTCTTC | CSVRGDRAYNEQFF
many | . | TRBJ1-2 | TRBV7-9 | TGTGCCAGCAGCTTAGCGTCCGGTAACTATGGCTACACCTTC | CASSLASGNYGYTF
few | . | TRBJ2-7 | TRBV12-3/TRBV12-4 | TGTGCCAGCAGTTTAAGGAACAGCTACGAGCAGTACTTC | CASSLRNSYEQYF
many | . | TRBJ2-3 | TRBV6-5 | TGTGCCAGCAGGGGTTTAGATACGCAGTATTTT | CASRGLDTQYF
. | TRBD2 | TRBJ2-7 | TRBV7-2 | TGTGCCAGCAGCTACTCTAGCGGGCTTCCTTCCTACGAGCAGTACTTC | CASSYSSGLPSYEQYF
few | . | TRBJ2-3 | TRBV29-1 | TGCACCGTTAGGGGGGCTAAGGATACGCAGTATTTT | CTVRGAKDTQYF
few | . | TRBJ2-2 | TRBV18 | TGTGCCAGCTCACCACCGCACGGGATCGGCGGGGAGCTGTTTTTT | CASSPPHGIGGELFF
few | TRBD1 | TRBJ1-4 | TRBV20-1 | TGCAGTGCTTTTCGGGGGACAGATGAAAAACTGTTTTTT | CSAFRGTDEKLFF
. | . | TRBJ2-7 | TRBV12-3/TRBV12-4 | TGTGCCAGCAGTTTTCGGCAGGGAACTCCCAACGAGCAGTACTTC | CASSFRQGTPNEQYF
. | TRBD2 | TRBJ2-5 | TRBV20-1 | TGCAGTGCTAGGGTCCCGGGGGGGCGAAGAGAGACCCAGTACTTC | CSARVPGGRRETQYF
few | TRBD1 | TRBJ1-2 | TRBV10-3 | TGTGCCATCAGTGAACAGGGGACCTATGGCTACACCTTC | CAISEQGTYGYTF
few | . | TRBJ2-5 | TRBV5-6 | TGTGCCAGCAGCTTGTGGGGAAGGAGCCAAGAGACCCAGTACTTC | CASSLWGRSQETQYF
. | . | TRBJ2-7 | TRBV4-1 | TGCGCCAGCAGCCAGGGGAGCCAGGTCCTCTACGAGCAGTACTTC | CASSQGSQVLYEQYF
. | . | TRBJ2-6 | TRBV7-2 | TGTGCCAGCAGCTTACAGGGGACTGGGGCCAACGTCCTGACTTTC | CASSLQGTGANVLTF
. | . | TRBJ1-1 | TRBV29-1 | TGCAGCGTTGAAATAGGGGAGGGAGGACTGGGCACTGAAGCTTTCTTT | CSVEIGEGGLGTEAFF